Listed below are T cell receptor beta chains from one sample, sequenced in a study of cytomegalovirus exposure and HLA in healthy donors. Only in-frame clones appear in the TCRdb table, and some are missing; sequencing was by immunoSEQ multiplex PCR. The data include about 110,000 clones; the top ten clones carry approximately 3.8%. Sequenced input: PBMCs. These TCRs come from a man between 18 and 35 years old in good health and CMV-seronegative. CDR3s include the opening cysteine and the closing phenylalanine or tryptophan. A D gene is named only where the DNA matches it firmly.

D gene | J gene | V gene | CDR3 protein | CDR3 DNA
TRBD1 | TRBJ1-2 | TRBV5-1 | CASSFQTGGASGGYTF | TGCGCCAGCAGCTTTCAGACAGGGGGCGCTTCGGGTGGCTACACCTTC
TRBD1 | TRBJ2-5 | TRBV5-1 | CASSSDSRGLIRTFIQETQYF | TGCGCCAGCAGCTCGGACAGCAGGGGGCTAATCCGCACCTTCATCCAAGAGACCCAGTACTTC
TRBD2 | TRBJ2-3 | TRBV10-3 | CAISLAGGHGDTQYF | TGTGCCATCAGCTTAGCGGGAGGGCATGGAGATACGCAGTATTTT
TRBD1 | TRBJ1-1 | TRBV27 | CASSPDRGAMNTEAFF | TGTGCCAGCAGTCCGGACAGGGGGGCCATGAACACTGAAGCTTTCTTT
. | TRBJ2-3 | TRBV29-1 | CSVGEVDTQYF | TGCAGCGTTGGTGAGGTAGATACGCAGTATTTT
. | TRBJ2-7 | TRBV25-1 | CATQGPYEQYF | TGTGCCACCCAGGGCCCCTACGAGCAGTACTTC
. | TRBJ2-3 | TRBV10-3 | CAIRADTDTQYF | TGTGCCATCAGGGCGGACACAGATACGCAGTATTTT
. | TRBJ1-3 | TRBV6-5 | CASSTGFSGNTIYF | TGTGCCAGCAGCACAGGTTTCTCTGGAAACACCATATATTTT
TRBD1 | TRBJ2-7 | TRBV27 | CASSPGTGPYEQYF | TGTGCCAGCAGTCCCGGGACAGGGCCTTACGAGCAGTACTTC
TRBD1 | TRBJ2-7 | TRBV2 | CASSSTGGPVEQYF | TGTGCCAGCAGTTCGACAGGGGGCCCCGTCGAGCAGTACTTC
TRBD1 | TRBJ1-2 | TRBV27 | CASSTKGAAALIYGYTF | TGTGCCAGCAGTACAAAGGGGGCAGCAGCCTTGATCTATGGCTACACCTTC
. | TRBJ2-7 | TRBV27 | CASSSRVGEQYF | TGTGCCAGCAGTTCACGGGTGGGTGAGCAGTACTTC
. | TRBJ2-5 | TRBV2 | CASSSDAGRGETQYF | TGTGCCAGCAGTAGCGACGCCGGGAGAGGAGAGACCCAGTACTTC
. | TRBJ2-2 | TRBV2 | CASSETGRGTGELFF | TGTGCCAGCAGTGAAACCGGGAGAGGCACCGGGGAGCTGTTTTTT
. | TRBJ2-2 | TRBV6-1 | CASTKNTGELFF | TGTGCCAGCACCAAGAACACCGGGGAGCTGTTTTTT
. | TRBJ2-1 | TRBV28 | CASSSASAVNEQFF | TGTGCCAGCAGTTCAGCTAGCGCCGTCAATGAGCAGTTCTTC
. | TRBJ1-1 | TRBV18 | CASSPRIDREAFF | TGTGCCAGCTCCCCGCGGATAGACAGGGAAGCTTTCTTT
TRBD1 | TRBJ1-2 | TRBV10-3 | CAISPTGLRGYTF | TGTGCCATCAGCCCGACAGGGTTGAGAGGCTACACCTTC
. | TRBJ1-1 | TRBV30 | CAWTIGGNTEAFF | TGTGCCTGGACCATCGGGGGGAACACTGAAGCTTTCTTT
. | TRBJ1-1 | TRBV21-1 | CARRTDSHEAFF | TGTGCCAGACGGACAGACTCCCATGAAGCTTTCTTT
. | TRBJ2-1 | TRBV11-2 | CASSPAVISTGDEQFF | TGTGCCAGCAGCCCGGCTGTAATTTCAACAGGTGATGAGCAGTTCTTC
. | TRBJ2-2 | TRBV10-1 | CASSNGGRTGELFF | TGCGCCAGCTCGAACGGGGGACGAACCGGGGAGCTGTTTTTT
. | TRBJ2-3 | TRBV10-2 | CASSEWQATDTQYF | TGCGCCAGCAGTGAGTGGCAGGCCACAGATACGCAGTATTTT
. | TRBJ1-5 | TRBV2 | CASTRGQASNQPQHF | TGTGCCAGCACCAGAGGGCAGGCGAGCAATCAGCCCCAGCATTTT
TRBD1 | TRBJ1-5 | TRBV10-2 | CASRDRTGDNNQPQHF | TGCGCCAGCAGAGACCGCACAGGGGATAACAATCAGCCCCAGCATTTT
. | TRBJ2-3 | TRBV7-8 | CASSLSGLDTQYF | TGTGCCAGCAGCTTATCAGGGCTTGATACGCAGTATTTT
. | TRBJ1-1 | TRBV7-9 | CASSLVPGIGTEAFF | TGTGCCAGCAGCTTAGTCCCGGGGATCGGCACTGAAGCTTTCTTT
TRBD1 | TRBJ1-1 | TRBV7-6 | CASSSQQGANTEAFF | TGTGCCAGCAGCTCACAACAGGGGGCAAACACTGAAGCTTTCTTT
TRBD1 | TRBJ1-5 | TRBV28 | CASSQTGGGQPQHF | TGTGCCAGCAGCCAGACAGGGGGCGGGCAGCCCCAGCATTTT